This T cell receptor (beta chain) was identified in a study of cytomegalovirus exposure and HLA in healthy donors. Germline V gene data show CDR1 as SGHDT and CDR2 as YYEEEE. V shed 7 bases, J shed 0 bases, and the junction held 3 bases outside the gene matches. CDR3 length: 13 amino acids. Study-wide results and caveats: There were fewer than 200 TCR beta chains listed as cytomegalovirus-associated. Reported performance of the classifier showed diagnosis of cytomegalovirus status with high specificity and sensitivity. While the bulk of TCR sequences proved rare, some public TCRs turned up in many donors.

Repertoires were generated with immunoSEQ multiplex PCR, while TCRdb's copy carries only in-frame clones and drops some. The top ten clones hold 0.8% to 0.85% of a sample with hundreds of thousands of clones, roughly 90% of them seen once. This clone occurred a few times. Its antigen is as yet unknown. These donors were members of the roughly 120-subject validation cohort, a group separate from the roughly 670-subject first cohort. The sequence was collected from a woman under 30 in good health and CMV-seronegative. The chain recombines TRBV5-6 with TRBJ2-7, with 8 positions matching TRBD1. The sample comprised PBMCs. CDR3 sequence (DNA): TGTGCCAGCGCGGACAGGGTCTCCTACGAGCAGTACTTC. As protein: CASADRVSYEQYF.